The 2 T cell receptor beta chains presented below share a single source sample, sequenced in a study of radiotherapy plus CTLA-4 blockade in lung cancer. Produced via immunoSEQ multiplex PCR; TCRdb's table is partial and in-frame only. The repertoire holds 70,000 to 100,000 clones, with more than 75% as singletons. The input for sequencing was peripheral blood, taken from a patient treated with radiotherapy plus ipilimumab. The receptors originated from a human donor with non-small cell lung cancer who had a partial response to radiotherapy plus ipilimumab.

This sequence joins TRBV30 and TRBJ2-3, with D hard to call. Trimming left V 1 base short and J 6 bases short, with 5 bases between. CDR1 is GTSNPN, CDR2 SVGIG, per germline (reference sequence). This CDR3 comprises 11 residues. DNA of the CDR3: TGTGCCTGGAGTGAGGAGGATACGCAGTATTTT. Protein: CAWSEEDTQYF.

Comment on this clone: This is likely a read error, given that the CDR3 carries no conserved phenylalanine or tryptophan at its end. This chain connects TRBV5-4 to TRBJ2-3, with 7 bases that match TRBD1. The ends lost 3 bases at V and 1 base at J; junction bases unmatched: 8. The CDR3 consists of 16 residues. Per germline, CDR1 SGHNT and CDR2 YYREEE (reference sequence). CDR3 DNA: TGTGCCAGCAGCTCATCTACAGGGGCAGGCACAGATACGCAGTATTCT. Amino acids: CASSSSTGAGTDTQYS.